The entry below gives a single TCR beta chain sequence along with its context. These data come from a study of blood T cells in healthy people across ages. The CDR3 consists of 15 residues. V shed 3 bases, J shed 5 bases, and the junction held 5 bases outside the gene matches. The germline V gene encodes CDR1 ENHRY and CDR2 SYGVKD. PCR was performed a second time for about 6 to 12 cycles using a sample-barcoded 5' primer and a J-beta primer mix. TCRdb re-derived calls from the 5' RACE reads in MiXCR, one entry per CDR3 protein. The sample includes approximately 600,000 distinct CDR3 sequences, under 65% of them seen just once.

Sequenced: blood. The chain joins TRBV10-3 to TRBJ2-3, with TRBD2 matching 10 bases. The TCR sequence derives from a man aged 60 to 69 in good health. The CDR3 loop is CAISDNSGGRDTQYF. CDR3 nucleotides: TGTGCCATCAGTGATAATAGCGGGGGGCGAGATACGCAGTATTTT.